This passage covers 7 T cell receptor beta chains from one sample sequenced in a study of T cells in Graves' hyperthyroidism and ophthalmopathy (dated by TCRdb to about 2019). Libraries were built with multiplex PCR. Sequencer: Illumina HiSeq 2000. The TCR beta CDR3 regions were amplified from RNA transcripts. For the first round of RT-PCR on the TCR CDR3, the HTBI primer set was used together with the Qiagen OneStep RT-PCR kit. TCRdb redid the processing of the public reads, applying fastp at Q25 and MiXCR, and retained in-frame beta chains. Under each unique CDR3 protein, matching rows form one entry showing the most common genes and DNA. The sample table holds 600,000 to 750,000 distinct CDR3 sequences, of which approximately 15% were seen once. The biggest ten clones account for around 15% of the sample. Specimen: blood. All receptors come from a man aged 50-59 years with Graves' hyperthyroidism.

This clonotype was seen repeatedly, ten times or more. The genes are TRBV28 and TRBJ2-7; 9 bases match TRBD2. Germline CDR1 is MDHEN and CDR2 is SYDVKM. The CDR3 runs to 12 residues. Germline trimming cut 8 bases from V and 3 bases from J; bases unmatched to any gene: 2. In DNA, the CDR3 is TGTGCCAGCCGGACTAGCGACTACGAGCAGTACTTC. Translation: CASRTSDYEQYF.

The V and J genes are TRBV20-1 and TRBJ2-2; 8 bases agree with TRBD2. The CDR3 has 14 amino acids. Unmatched junction bases numbered 1, after V lost 3 bases and J lost 1 base. Germline V lookup: CDR1 DFQATT, CDR2 SNEGSKA (reference sequence). The CDR3 DNA reads TGCAGTGCTAGGAGCGGGGGGAACACCGGGGAGCTGTTTTTT. This encodes CSARSGGNTGELFF.

This clonotype was counted a few times. The gene calls are TRBV13 and TRBJ2-7, with TRBD2 matching 9 bases. Per the germline V gene, CDR1 is PRHDT and CDR2 is FYEKMQ (reference sequence). The CDR3 sequence is 14 residues long. Losses at the gene ends were 3 bases for V and 5 bases for J; bases not matched to a gene: 5. The CDR3 coding sequence is TGTGCCAGCAGCTTCAGCGGGGGGCGGGACGAGCAGTACTTC. This codes for CASSFSGGRDEQYF.

At least ten counts were recorded for this clonotype. The genes are TRBV10-3 and TRBJ2-2, with 8 bases that match TRBD1. Germline assignment: CDR1 ENHRY and CDR2 SYGVKD. This CDR3 has 14 amino acids. V lost 7 bases, J lost 4 bases, and 5 bases stayed unmatched. The CDR3 loop reads CAITGTGSTGELFF. CDR3 DNA sequence: TGTGCCATCACTGGGACAGGTAGCACCGGGGAGCTGTTTTTT.

At least ten counts were recorded for this clonotype. The rearrangement links TRBV2 to TRBJ2-3; D not resolved. CDR3 length: 13 residues. The germline V gene has CDR1 SNHLY and CDR2 FYNNEI. Trimming pared 7 bases from V and 5 bases from J, leaving 13 bases between. The CDR3 protein is CASTVTTIDTQYF. Written as DNA, the CDR3 is TGTGCCAGCACGGTCACTACTATAGATACGCAGTATTTT.

This clonotype was observed many times. CDR3 coding DNA: TGTGCCAGCAAACCCCCCGATAGGGGGTATAATGAAAAACTGTTTTTT. It is translated as CASKPPDRGYNEKLFF. The chain employs TRBV2 and TRBJ1-4; D is possibly TRBD1 (6 bases). Germline CDR1 SNHLY, CDR2 FYNNEI. V shed 7 bases and J shed 4 bases, with 19 bases lying between them. This CDR3 comprises 16 residues. Full variable domain (missing parts from reference TRBV2 and TRBJ1-4): EPEVTQTPSHQVTQMGQEVILRCVPISNHLYFYWYRQILGQKVEFLVSFYNNEISEKSEIFDDQFSVERPDGSNFTLKIRSTKLEDSAMYFCASKPPDRGYNEKLFFGSGTQLSVL.

The chain joins TRBV20-1 to TRBJ2-3; D gene ambiguous. V was pared by 3 bases and J by 6 bases, with 10 bases between. The CDR3 runs to 12 residues. The germline V gene encodes CDR1 DFQATT and CDR2 SNEGSKA (reference sequence). The CDR3 sequence: CSASPLLDTQYF. In DNA form, the CDR3 reads TGCAGTGCTAGTCCCCTATTGGATACGCAGTATTTT.